This T cell receptor (beta chain) was identified during a study of tumor-infiltrating lymphocytes in primary liver carcinoma. Whole-study findings and limits: Tumor-adjacent and tumor-blood pairs displayed less overlap than did pairs of tumor regions.

Both blood RNA, taken from unsorted whole blood, and germline DNA were extracted. The CDR3 contains 15 residues. V lost 6 bases, J lost 4 bases, and 7 bases stayed unmatched. Starting from 400 to 500 ng of total RNA, TCR beta cDNA was produced with a primer in the constant region. Researchers made the TCR beta libraries by running three nested multiplex PCR rounds with slightly modified ARM-PCR. A C-beta reverse primer and TRBV1-TRBV30 forward primers served in each of the first two PCR rounds, at ten to eleven cycles apiece. TCRdb analysed the multiplex PCR reads with MiXCR anew, one entry per CDR3 protein. In the table there are about 180,000 distinct CDR3 sequences, approximately 60% of which are singletons. A few counts support this clonotype. Its matching antigen is unknown.

The specimen was peripheral blood. The source of this sequence is a man aged 35-49 years with primary liver carcinoma and hepatitis B virus infection. The chain joins TRBV12-3 or TRBV12-4 to TRBJ1-5; 9 bases are a match to TRBD1. For the CDR3, the DNA is TGTGCCAGCAGAACCGGGACAGGGTTTAATCAGCCCCAGCATTTT. Translation gives CASRTGTGFNQPQHF.